The 17 T cell receptor beta chains reported below all come from one sample, sequenced in a study of T cells after posttransplantation cyclophosphamide. The protocol was immunoSEQ multiplex PCR, while the TCRdb copy is restricted to in-frame clones and leaves out a portion. The sample has 30,000 to 40,000 clones, none seen only once. What was sequenced was PBMCs. The receptors come from a man aged 50 or older in good health, CMV-negative, and a related stem cell transplant donor.

This clone has ten or more counts. This chain uses TRBV7-2 with TRBJ2-2; 11 bases map to TRBD1. The junction had 7 bases not matched to a gene; V was cut back by 4 bases and J by 6 bases. Per germline, CDR1 SGHTA and CDR2 FQGNSA. This CDR3 contains 16 residues. The CDR3 DNA sequence: TGTGCCAGCAGCTCAAGAGGACAGGGGGCGTCCGGGGAGCTGTTTTTT. Encoded protein: CASSSRGQGASGELFF.

This clone has a count of ten or more. This chain uses TRBV4-3 with TRBJ2-7; 8 bases align to TRBD1. V was clipped by 3 bases and J by 2 bases; unmatched bases: 3. CDR3 length: 14 amino acids. Germline V gene data show CDR1 as LGHNA and CDR2 as YSLEER. The CDR3 is CASSQAQGAYEQYF. For the CDR3, the DNA is TGCGCCAGCAGCCAGGCACAGGGGGCCTACGAGCAGTACTTC.

This clone was seen only a few times. The chain joins TRBV7-2 to TRBJ2-5; possible D gene TRBD2, 7 bases. The end of the DNA aligns better with TRBJ2-7, so the J call may be wrong. Germline lookup yields CDR1 SGHTA and CDR2 FQGNSA. CDR3 length: 13 residues. The CDR3 protein is CASSLAGANEQYF. Here the CDR3 DNA reads TGTGCCAGCAGCTTGGCGGGGGCAAACGAGCAGTACTTC.

This clone was detected many times. The chain is built from TRBV5-5 and TRBJ1-3; 9 positions match TRBD1. Germline V gene sequence: CDR1 SGHKS, CDR2 YYEKEE (reference sequence). The V gene end was trimmed by 4 bases and the J gene end by 0 bases; junction bases not matched to a gene: 5. CDR3 length: 16 residues. CDR3 sequence (DNA): TGTGCCAGCAGCCTGATGACAGGGGGCTCTGGAAACACCATATATTTT. Translation: CASSLMTGGSGNTIYF. Filled out from reference TRBV5-5 and TRBJ1-3, the complete variable domain reads DAGVTQSPTHLIKTRGQQVTLRCSPISGHKSVSWYQQVLGQGPQFIFQYYEKEERGRGNFPDRFSARQFPNYSSELNVNALLLGDSALYLCASSLMTGGSGNTIYFGEGSWLTVV.

This clone came up many times. The chain carries TRBV5-4 and TRBJ2-4; 7 bases are shared with TRBD2. The CDR3 runs to 14 residues. With V trimmed by 0 bases and J by 8 bases, 5 bases remained unmatched. CDR1 SGHNT and CDR2 YYREEE come from the germline V gene (reference sequence). The CDR3 loop is CASSLAGLADIQYF. As DNA, the CDR3 is TGTGCCAGCAGCTTGGCTGGGCTAGCGGACATTCAGTACTTC.

The chain joins TRBV4-2 to TRBJ2-7, with 9 bases that match TRBD2. Trimming cost V 0 bases and J 7 bases; bases outside gene matches: 10. CDR3 length equals 16 residues. Looked up from germline, CDR1 is LGHNA and CDR2 is YNFKEQ. The CDR3 spells CASSQEGASGNREQYF. The CDR3 coding sequence is TGTGCCAGCAGCCAAGAAGGGGCTAGCGGGAACCGGGAGCAGTACTTC.

This clone was seen repeatedly, ten times or more. The chain couples TRBV28 to TRBJ2-6, with TRBD1 identical over 9 bases. The V and J ends lost 7 bases and 0 bases, in that order; junction bases with no gene match: 7. The length of the CDR3 is 17 residues. The germline CDR1 and CDR2 sequences are MDHEN and SYDVKM. CDR3 protein: CASTPGQGPSGANVLTF. CDR3 bases: TGTGCCAGCACCCCTGGACAGGGGCCCTCTGGGGCCAACGTCCTGACTTTC.

This clone occurred many times. The chain couples TRBV27 to TRBJ1-1; D may be TRBD1 (5 bases). The CDR3 runs 16 residues. Between the trimmed V and J ends, which lost 6 bases and 4 bases, there was a span of 21 bases. In germline, CDR1 is MNHEY, CDR2 SMNVEV (reference sequence). The chain's CDR3 is CASRHWGDGKITEAFF. Here the CDR3 DNA reads TGTGCCAGCAGACATTGGGGGGACGGAAAAATCACTGAAGCTTTCTTT.

In this sample, this clone turned up many times. This rearrangement joins TRBV5-1 to TRBJ2-2; weak D call: TRBD2 (5 bases). Germline V gene sequence: CDR1 SGHRS, CDR2 YFSETQ. V was shortened by 0 bases and J by 0 bases, with 6 bases between the two germline ends. There are 15 residues in the CDR3. The CDR3 reads CASSLAGTNTGELFF. The CDR3 DNA reads as TGCGCCAGCAGCTTGGCCGGGACGAACACCGGGGAGCTGTTTTTT.

This chain links TRBV7-8 with TRBJ2-5, with D possibly matching TRBD1 (6 bases). V was trimmed by 6 bases and J by 2 bases, leaving 16 bases between them. Germline values: CDR1 SGHVS, CDR2 FQNEAQ. This CDR3 is 15 amino acids long. In nucleotides, the CDR3 is TGTGCCAGCAGTACCACGGGACAAGAACAAGAGACCCAGTACTTC. Translation: CASSTTGQEQETQYF. The full variable domain, rest sourced from reference TRBV7-8 and TRBJ2-5, is GAGVSQSPRYKVAKRGQDVALRCDPISGHVSLFWYQQALGQGPEFLTYFQNEAQLDKSGLPSDRFFAERPEGSVSTLKIQRTQQEDSAVYLCASSTTGQEQETQYFGPGTRLLVL.

This clone was observed many times. V gene TRBV4-1 combines with J gene TRBJ1-4, with TRBD1 identical over 7 bases. The CDR3 has 14 residues. Germline loops: CDR1 MGHRA, CDR2 YSYEKL. V lost 0 bases to trimming and J lost 8 bases; unmatched junction nucleotides: 3. The DNA for the CDR3 is TGCGCCAGCAGCCAAGAGGACAGGCCCGAAAAACTGTTTTTT. It is translated as CASSQEDRPEKLFF.

This clone was counted between two and nine times. V is TRBV7-9 and J is TRBJ2-3, with 11 bases that match TRBD1. The V gene end was trimmed by 0 bases and the J gene end by 5 bases; junction bases not matched to a gene: 10. The CDR3 covers 18 residues. Germline V CDR1 and CDR2: SEHNR, FQNEAQ (reference sequence). The CDR3 sequence is CASSLARRTGGDRDTQYF. The CDR3, as DNA: TGTGCCAGCAGCTTAGCGCGCCGGACAGGGGGCGATAGAGATACGCAGTATTTT.

This clone was counted many times. J is TRBJ1-2 and V is TRBV6-5; D is unresolved. The CDR3 runs to 14 residues. The germline CDR1 and CDR2 sequences are MNHEY and SVGAGI. V was cut by 3 bases and J by 4 bases, with 12 bases left in between. The CDR3 nucleotides read TGTGCCAGCAGTTATAAGGCAGGCTCCTATGGCTACACCTTC. Translated: CASSYKAGSYGYTF.

Points on this clone: One end of the junction fails to match germline, which may point to a read error. V gene TRBV10-1 combines with J gene TRBJ2-2, with D possibly matching TRBD2 (6 bases). Germline loops: CDR1 WNHNN, CDR2 SYGVQD (reference sequence). The CDR3 is 15 amino acids. The CDR3: CANSSGLSGTGELFF. The CDR3, as DNA: TGCGCCAACAGTAGCGGACTTTCGGGCACCGGGGAGCTGTTTTTT.

This clone came up many times. The V and J genes are TRBV27 and TRBJ2-3; 16 positions agree with TRBD2. The germline CDR1 and CDR2 sequences are MNHEY and SMNVEV (reference sequence). J was trimmed by 2 bases and V by 4 bases; bases with no gene match: 6. The CDR3 length is 18 residues. The CDR3 DNA is TGTGCCAGCAGTTCGGGACTAGCGGGAGGGGTATCCACAGATACGCAGTATTTT. This encodes CASSSGLAGGVSTDTQYF.

This clone was detected many times. The chain links TRBV6-5 to TRBJ1-6; TRBD1 matches 7 bases. V was pared by 0 bases and J by 7 bases, with 6 bases of the junction left unmatched. CDR3 length: 16 residues. Looked up from germline, CDR1 is MNHEY and CDR2 is SVGAGI. The CDR3 DNA sequence: TGTGCCAGCAGTTACTCTTACGGGACAGAAAATTCACCCCTCCACTTT. It encodes CASSYSYGTENSPLHF.

This clone has a count of ten or more. V gene TRBV6-1 combines with J gene TRBJ2-1, with TRBD1 matching 7 bases. The CDR3 consists of 15 residues. Germline lookup yields CDR1 MNHNS and CDR2 SASEGT. The trim removed 10 bases at V and 6 bases at J, leaving 15 bases unmatched. The CDR3 sequence: CAIFKGTEGFNEQFF. The DNA of the CDR3 is TGTGCCATCTTCAAGGGGACAGAGGGGTTCAATGAGCAGTTCTTC.